The clone carrying this T cell receptor beta chain was counted only a few times. This sample was taken from a study of T-cell memory formation after mild COVID-19. This CDR3 region has 15 residues. V was pared by 5 bases and J by 7 bases, with 14 bases of the junction left unmatched. From germline, CDR1 is DFQATT and CDR2 SNEGSKA (reference sequence). Using its own MiXCR run on the 5' RACE reads, TCRdb lists one record per CDR3 protein. This table has 190,000 or so distinct CDR3 sequences, 10% to 13% appearing once. The sequencing input was PBMCs or a T cell subset sorted from them (not recorded which). The chain is built from TRBV20-1 and TRBJ2-3; TRBD2 matches at 8 bases. This sequence was found in a man aged 18 to 29 who had mild COVID-19 (a few samples of this study predate the infection). Cell type and time point are not known. This CDR3 reads CSARPRGLEWNTQYF. CDR3 nucleotides: TGCAGTGCTCGCCCCCGGGGACTAGAATGGAATACGCAGTATTTT.